The entry below gives a single T cell receptor (beta chain) sequence along with its context. Its antigen is still unknown. The sample comes from a study of cytomegalovirus exposure and HLA in healthy donors. Study observations and caveats: After further analysis at a later stage, around 17,000 TCR beta sequences were associated with HLA alleles at 0.05 false discovery rate. V segments that were indistinguishable, TRBV6-2 and TRBV6-3 among them, were omitted from analysis.

Germline V CDR1 and CDR2: ENHRY, SYGVKD. The CDR3 runs to 12 residues. The germline V and J ends were trimmed by 4 bases and 7 bases, with 8 bases remaining between them. PCR was performed using 60 Vbeta and 13 Jbeta primers. Data came from immunoSEQ multiplex PCR; TCRdb stores just in-frame clones and leaves some out. The table has around 230,000 clones, around 80% seen once. The gene calls are TRBV10-3 and TRBJ1-5, with D unclear. The sample consisted of PBMCs. The sequence came from a boy aged 5-17 years in good health and CMV-seronegative. CDR3 sequence reads: CAISVAGQPQHF. CDR3 DNA: TGTGCCATCAGTGTAGCGGGACAGCCCCAGCATTTT.